In its sample, the clone carrying this TCR beta chain was seen once. The data are from a study of beta chain features in type 1 diabetes. Trimming shortened V by 4 bases and J by 5 bases, and 13 bases separated the two germline ends. In germline, CDR1 is SGHNT, CDR2 YYREEE (reference sequence). The CDR3 is 14 residues long. Expressed TCRB transcripts were sequenced because the isolated RNA had all been reverse transcribed beforehand. Some clones are missing from TCRdb's copy, which holds only in-frame ones; the method was immunoSEQ multiplex PCR. In the table there are 30,000 to 40,000 clones, roughly two thirds of which are singletons.

The source is a woman in her thirties in good health. Sequencing was performed on Tregs from blood. The chain uses TRBV5-4 and TRBJ2-4; D unclear. The CDR3 is CASSPWSAQNIQYF. Here the CDR3 DNA reads TGTGCCAGCAGCCCCTGGAGCGCCCAAAACATTCAGTACTTC.